The following is a TCR beta chain sequence with its context. Assay used: immunoSEQ multiplex PCR; TCRdb lists only in-frame clones, some missing. The profile shows 45,000 or so clones, approximately 91% of them singletons. This entry is derived from a study of radiotherapy plus CTLA-4 blockade in lung cancer. Trimming shortened V by 1 base and J by 8 bases, and 17 bases separated the two germline ends. The CDR3 loop spans 15 amino acids. Germline V lookup: CDR1 SEHNR, CDR2 FQNEAQ (reference sequence). The material was peripheral blood, obtained from a patient treated with radiotherapy plus ipilimumab. This clonotype was obtained from a human donor with non-small cell lung cancer whose response to radiotherapy plus ipilimumab could not be evaluated. The chain has TRBV7-9 and TRBJ1-2; tentative D call: TRBD1 (5 bases). The CDR3 nucleotides are TGTGCCAGCAGCTTAGTAGCCGCAGGGTCAGAAGGCTACACCTTC. It is translated as CASSLVAAGSEGYTF.